The rows below give T cell receptor beta chains drawn from one sample of a study of human T cells and chemical hapten exposure. TCRdb recomputed calls from the RACE reads with MiXCR, one row per CDR3 protein. The sample includes about 84,000 distinct CDR3 sequences, more than 9% seen only once; the top ten take 5%. The input for sequencing was whole blood, taken in connection with sensitization to the hapten diphenylcyclopropenone (DPC). These receptor sequences come from a woman in her 50s with alopecia areata. Some clones in this sample may be carry-over from other donors' samples. The CDR3 runs from the conserved cysteine through the conserved F or W. Fields, in order: D gene, J gene, clone size, V gene, CDR3 DNA, CDR3 protein. D genes are given only for firm matches. Size is stated for part of the rows, as once, few or many counts, or as a class when the clone is expanded.

D gene: -; J gene: TRBJ2-5; clone size: -; V gene: TRBV11-2; CDR3 DNA: TGTGCCAGCAGCTTACGCCGGGGGCAGCAGGAGACCCAGTACTTC; CDR3 protein: CASSLRRGQQETQYF
D gene: TRBD1; J gene: TRBJ2-7; clone size: many; V gene: TRBV3-1; CDR3 DNA: TGTGCCAGCAGCCAACTATCCTTTGTCCAACAGGGGAACCGGGAGCAGTACTTC; CDR3 protein: CASSQLSFVQQGNREQYF
D gene: -; J gene: TRBJ1-3; clone size: many; V gene: TRBV30; CDR3 DNA: TGTGCCTGGAGTGTACCTCGACAGAGTACTGGAAACACCATATATTTT; CDR3 protein: CAWSVPRQSTGNTIYF
D gene: -; J gene: TRBJ1-2; clone size: few; V gene: TRBV21-1; CDR3 DNA: TGTGCCAGCCACGAGGAACGGCCGACCTATGGCTACACCTTC; CDR3 protein: CASHEERPTYGYTF
D gene: TRBD1; J gene: TRBJ2-1; clone size: -; V gene: TRBV4-3; CDR3 DNA: TGCGCCAGCAGCCAACCCGAGACAGGGTCGAAGCAGTTCTTC; CDR3 protein: CASSQPETGSKQFF
D gene: -; J gene: TRBJ2-5; clone size: -; V gene: TRBV27; CDR3 DNA: TGTGCCAGCGGACAAGAGACCCAGTACTTC; CDR3 protein: CASGQETQYF
D gene: -; J gene: TRBJ2-7; clone size: few; V gene: TRBV11-2; CDR3 DNA: TGTGCCAGCAGCTCCAACAGGGCGGAAACCTACGAGCAGTACTTC; CDR3 protein: CASSSNRAETYEQYF
D gene: TRBD1; J gene: TRBJ2-5; clone size: few; V gene: TRBV28; CDR3 DNA: TGTGCCAGCAGTCCACAGGGGGCTGAGACCCAGTACTTC; CDR3 protein: CASSPQGAETQYF
D gene: -; J gene: TRBJ1-4; clone size: -; V gene: TRBV19; CDR3 DNA: TGTGCCAGTAGTTCGACATCCTCTAATGAAAAACTGTTTTTT; CDR3 protein: CASSSTSSNEKLFF
D gene: TRBD2; J gene: TRBJ2-7; clone size: few; V gene: TRBV7-2; CDR3 DNA: TGTGCCAGCAGCTTAAAAGCGGGAGTCGGCTACGAGCAGTACTTC; CDR3 protein: CASSLKAGVGYEQYF
D gene: -; J gene: TRBJ2-1; clone size: many; V gene: TRBV24-1; CDR3 DNA: TGTGCCACCAGTGATTTTCCCGGGGAAGACTCCTACAATGAGCAGTTCTTC; CDR3 protein: CATSDFPGEDSYNEQFF
D gene: -; J gene: TRBJ2-2; clone size: many; V gene: TRBV9; CDR3 DNA: TGTGCCAGCAGCGTAGCGGGGGAGACGAACACCGGGGAGCTGTTTTTT; CDR3 protein: CASSVAGETNTGELFF
D gene: -; J gene: TRBJ1-6; clone size: -; V gene: TRBV12-3/TRBV12-4; CDR3 DNA: TGTGCCAGCAGTCCAACCGGACGGAGAAATTCACCCCTCCACTTT; CDR3 protein: CASSPTGRRNSPLHF
D gene: -; J gene: TRBJ2-7; clone size: once; V gene: TRBV2; CDR3 DNA: TGTGCCAGCTACGAGCAGTACTTC; CDR3 protein: CASYEQYF
D gene: TRBD1; J gene: TRBJ1-5; clone size: few; V gene: TRBV6-2/TRBV6-3; CDR3 DNA: TGTGCCAGCAGTTACGGGTGGGACAGGAATAATCAGCCCCAGCATTTT; CDR3 protein: CASSYGWDRNNQPQHF
D gene: TRBD2; J gene: TRBJ2-5; clone size: few; V gene: TRBV28; CDR3 DNA: TGTGCCAGCAGTCAGCGGGAGGGGTTCCGAGAGACCCAGTACTTC; CDR3 protein: CASSQREGFRETQYF
D gene: -; J gene: TRBJ2-3; clone size: -; V gene: TRBV10-3; CDR3 DNA: TGTGCCATCAGTGAGGGGGGCCGCGAGGATACGCAGTATTTT; CDR3 protein: CAISEGGREDTQYF
D gene: -; J gene: TRBJ2-7; clone size: -; V gene: TRBV27; CDR3 DNA: TGTGCCAGCAGTGGCCGGGTCTGGACGGGTGAGCAGTACTTC; CDR3 protein: CASSGRVWTGEQYF
D gene: TRBD1; J gene: TRBJ1-1; clone size: -; V gene: TRBV12-3/TRBV12-4; CDR3 DNA: TGTGCCAGCCGAACAGGGGAGGGGAACACTGAAGCTTTCTTT; CDR3 protein: CASRTGEGNTEAFF
D gene: -; J gene: TRBJ2-7; clone size: -; V gene: TRBV30; CDR3 DNA: TGTGCCTACAAATACGGGGCTTTCTACGAGCAGTACTTC; CDR3 protein: CAYKYGAFYEQYF
D gene: -; J gene: TRBJ2-7; clone size: few; V gene: TRBV2; CDR3 DNA: TGTGCCAGCAGTGGGCAGGCGACCTACGAGCAGTACTTC; CDR3 protein: CASSGQATYEQYF
D gene: -; J gene: TRBJ1-5; clone size: many; V gene: TRBV7-9; CDR3 DNA: TGTGCCAGCAGCTTAGACCGGACAGGCAATCAGCCCCAGCATTTT; CDR3 protein: CASSLDRTGNQPQHF
D gene: TRBD1; J gene: TRBJ2-6; clone size: -; V gene: TRBV28; CDR3 DNA: TGTGCCAGCAGTTCCTCGGGACAGCTCTTACTTGGGGCCAACGTCCTGACTTTC; CDR3 protein: CASSSSGQLLLGANVLTF
D gene: TRBD2; J gene: TRBJ2-1; clone size: many; V gene: TRBV7-2; CDR3 DNA: TGTGCCAGCAGCTTAAATCGACTAGCGGTCGGCAATGAGCAGTTCTTC; CDR3 protein: CASSLNRLAVGNEQFF
D gene: TRBD2; J gene: TRBJ2-3; clone size: -; V gene: TRBV10-3; CDR3 DNA: TGTGCCACCAGACTAGCGGGAGAGGCAGATACGCAGTATTTT; CDR3 protein: CATRLAGEADTQYF
D gene: -; J gene: TRBJ1-4; clone size: many; V gene: TRBV4-3; CDR3 DNA: TGCGCCAGCAGCCAAGATTTTCCCTGGGATGAAAAACTGTTTTTT; CDR3 protein: CASSQDFPWDEKLFF
D gene: TRBD1; J gene: TRBJ1-1; clone size: many; V gene: TRBV7-9; CDR3 DNA: TGTGCCAGCAGCTTCGACAGGGACACTGAAGCTTTCTTT; CDR3 protein: CASSFDRDTEAFF
D gene: -; J gene: TRBJ1-5; clone size: -; V gene: TRBV18; CDR3 DNA: TGTGCCAGCTCGGGAGGGTGGAATCAGCCCCAGCATTTT; CDR3 protein: CASSGGWNQPQHF
D gene: -; J gene: TRBJ1-5; clone size: -; V gene: TRBV7-2; CDR3 DNA: TGTGCCAGCAGCGATACAGGGTACCAGCCCCAGCATTTT; CDR3 protein: CASSDTGYQPQHF
D gene: -; J gene: TRBJ2-1; clone size: many; V gene: TRBV11-2; CDR3 DNA: TGTGCCAGCAGCCCAAGGGGGGTGGGGTTCGTGAATGAGCAGTTCTTC; CDR3 protein: CASSPRGVGFVNEQFF
D gene: TRBD2; J gene: TRBJ2-3; clone size: few; V gene: TRBV7-2; CDR3 DNA: TGTGCCAGCAGCAAGTTTTCTAGCGGAACAGATACGCAGTATTTT; CDR3 protein: CASSKFSSGTDTQYF
D gene: -; J gene: TRBJ2-3; clone size: -; V gene: TRBV14; CDR3 DNA: TGTGCCAGCAGCCAGCACATCACAGATACGCAGTATTTT; CDR3 protein: CASSQHITDTQYF